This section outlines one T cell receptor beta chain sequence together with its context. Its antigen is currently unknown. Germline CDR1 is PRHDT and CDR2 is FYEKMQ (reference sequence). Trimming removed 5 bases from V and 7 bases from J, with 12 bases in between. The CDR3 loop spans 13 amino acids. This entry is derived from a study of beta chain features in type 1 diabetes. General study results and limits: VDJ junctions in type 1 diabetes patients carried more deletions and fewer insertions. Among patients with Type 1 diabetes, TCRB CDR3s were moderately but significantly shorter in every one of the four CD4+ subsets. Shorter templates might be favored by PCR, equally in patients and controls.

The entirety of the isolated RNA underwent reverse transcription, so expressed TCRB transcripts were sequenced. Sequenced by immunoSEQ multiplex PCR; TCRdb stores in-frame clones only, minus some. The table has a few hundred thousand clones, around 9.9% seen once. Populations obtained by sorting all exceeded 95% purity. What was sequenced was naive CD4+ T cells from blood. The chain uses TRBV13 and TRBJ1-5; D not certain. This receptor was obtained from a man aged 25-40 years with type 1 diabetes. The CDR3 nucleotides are TGTGCCAGCAGCGCACGCAGGTCCCAGCCCCAGCATTTT. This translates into CASSARRSQPQHF.